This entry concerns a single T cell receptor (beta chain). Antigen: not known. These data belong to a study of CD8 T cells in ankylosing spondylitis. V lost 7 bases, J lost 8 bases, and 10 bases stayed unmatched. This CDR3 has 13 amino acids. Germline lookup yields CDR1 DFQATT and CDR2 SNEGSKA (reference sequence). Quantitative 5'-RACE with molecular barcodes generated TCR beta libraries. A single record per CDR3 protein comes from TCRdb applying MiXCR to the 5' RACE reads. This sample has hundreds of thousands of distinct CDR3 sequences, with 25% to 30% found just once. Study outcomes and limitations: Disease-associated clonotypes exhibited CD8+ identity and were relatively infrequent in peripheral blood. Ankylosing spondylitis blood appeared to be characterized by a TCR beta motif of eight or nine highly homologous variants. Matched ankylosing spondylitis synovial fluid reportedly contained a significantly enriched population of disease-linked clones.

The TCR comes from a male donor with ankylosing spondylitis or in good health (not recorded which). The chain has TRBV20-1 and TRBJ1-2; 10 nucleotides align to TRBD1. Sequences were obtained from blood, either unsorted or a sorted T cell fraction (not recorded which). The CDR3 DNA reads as TGCAGTGGCCCCCGGGACAGGGGAGACGGCTACACCTTC. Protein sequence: CSGPRDRGDGYTF.